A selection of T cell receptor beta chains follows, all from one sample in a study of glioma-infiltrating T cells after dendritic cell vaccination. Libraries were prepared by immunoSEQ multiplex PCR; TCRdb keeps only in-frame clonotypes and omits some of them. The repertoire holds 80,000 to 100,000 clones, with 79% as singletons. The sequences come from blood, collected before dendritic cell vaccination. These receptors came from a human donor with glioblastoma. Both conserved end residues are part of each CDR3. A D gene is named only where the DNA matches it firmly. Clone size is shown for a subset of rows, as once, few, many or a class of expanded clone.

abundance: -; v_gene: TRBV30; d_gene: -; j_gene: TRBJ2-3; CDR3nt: TGTGCCTGGAGTGCAGGGCACACAGATACGCAGTATTTT; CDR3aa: CAWSAGHTDTQYF
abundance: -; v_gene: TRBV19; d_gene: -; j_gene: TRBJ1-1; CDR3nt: TGTGCCAGTACACGGACGAGGGACACTGAAGCTTTCTTT; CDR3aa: CASTRTRDTEAFF
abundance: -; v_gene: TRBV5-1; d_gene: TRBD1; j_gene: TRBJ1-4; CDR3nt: TGCGCCAGCAGCACGGGACAGGGGAGAGACGAAAAACTGTTTTTT; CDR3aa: CASSTGQGRDEKLFF
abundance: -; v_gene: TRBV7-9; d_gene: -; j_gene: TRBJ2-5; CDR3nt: TGTGCCAGCAGCCGCGACGGAGGTCAAGAGACCCAGTACTTC; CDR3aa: CASSRDGGQETQYF
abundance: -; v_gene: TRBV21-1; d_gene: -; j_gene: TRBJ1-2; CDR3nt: TGTGCCAGCAGCATACCGGGACAGGGTATATCTGGCTACACCTTC; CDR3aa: CASSIPGQGISGYTF
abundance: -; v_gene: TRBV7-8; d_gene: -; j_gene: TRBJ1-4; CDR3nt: TGTGCCAGCAGCTTAGGAGGGAGGAATGAAAAACTGTTTTTT; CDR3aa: CASSLGGRNEKLFF
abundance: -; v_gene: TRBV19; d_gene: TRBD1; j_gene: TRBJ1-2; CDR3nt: TGTGCCAGTAGTAAATTCGGGACAGACTATGGCTACACCTTC; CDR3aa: CASSKFGTDYGYTF
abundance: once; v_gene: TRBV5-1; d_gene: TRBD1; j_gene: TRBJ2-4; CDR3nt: TGCGCCAGCAGCTTGGTAGGGACAGGGTCCGGCATTCAGTACTTC; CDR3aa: CASSLVGTGSGIQYF
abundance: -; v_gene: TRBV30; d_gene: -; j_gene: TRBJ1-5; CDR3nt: TGTGCCTGGAATATGGGGCCGGGTCAGCCCCAGCATTTT; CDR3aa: CAWNMGPGQPQHF
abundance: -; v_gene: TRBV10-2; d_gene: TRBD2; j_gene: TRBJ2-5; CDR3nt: TGCGCCAGCAGGGGGCCAGCGGGAGGGCCGGGGGAGACCCAGTACTTC; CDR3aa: CASRGPAGGPGETQYF
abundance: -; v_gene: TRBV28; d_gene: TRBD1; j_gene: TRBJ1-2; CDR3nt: TGTGCCAGCAGTTTCGACAGGGTTTGGCTCTATGGCTACACCTTC; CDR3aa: CASSFDRVWLYGYTF
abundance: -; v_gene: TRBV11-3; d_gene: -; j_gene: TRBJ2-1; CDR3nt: TGTGCCAGCAGCTTAGGTCTCCGCAATGAGCAGTTCTTC; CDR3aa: CASSLGLRNEQFF
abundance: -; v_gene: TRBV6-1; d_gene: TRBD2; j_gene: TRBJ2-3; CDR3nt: TGTGCCAGCAGTGTTGGGGGGGGAAGCACAGATACGCAGTATTTT; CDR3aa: CASSVGGGSTDTQYF
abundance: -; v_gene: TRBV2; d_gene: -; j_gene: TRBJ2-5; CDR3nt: TGTGCCAGCAGTGAGGGGCCGGAGACCCAGTACTTC; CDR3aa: CASSEGPETQYF
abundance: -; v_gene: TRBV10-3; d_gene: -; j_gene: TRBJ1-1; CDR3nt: TGTGCCACCTATGACAGGAAAGGGAGCACTGAAGCTTTCTTT; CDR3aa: CATYDRKGSTEAFF
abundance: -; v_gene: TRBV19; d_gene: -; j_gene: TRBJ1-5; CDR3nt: TGTGCCGGTAGTATCATAGCTGAGCCACAGCCCCAGCATTTT; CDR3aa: CAGSIIAEPQPQHF
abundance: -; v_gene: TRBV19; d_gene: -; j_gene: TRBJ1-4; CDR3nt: TGTGCCAGTAGCCTTTCGTCGGGACTGCGAAATGAAAAACTGTTTTTT; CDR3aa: CASSLSSGLRNEKLFF
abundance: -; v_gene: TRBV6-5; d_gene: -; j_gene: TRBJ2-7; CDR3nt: TGTGCCAGCAGTTACTCGTGGAGGAAGGCCTACGAGCAGTACTTC; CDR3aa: CASSYSWRKAYEQYF
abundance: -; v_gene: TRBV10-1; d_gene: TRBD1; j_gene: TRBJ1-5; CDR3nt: TGCGCCACCAGCCGGGACAGTAATCAGCCCCAGCATTTT; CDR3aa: CATSRDSNQPQHF
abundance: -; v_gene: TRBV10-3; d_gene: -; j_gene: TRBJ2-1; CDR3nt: TGTGCCATCAGTGGTTCGCGACTAGTCAATGAGCAGTTCTTC; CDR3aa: CAISGSRLVNEQFF
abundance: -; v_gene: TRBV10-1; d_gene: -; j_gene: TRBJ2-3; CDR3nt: TGCGCCAGCAATCGGGCAGAGGGAGATACGCAGTATTTT; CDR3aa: CASNRAEGDTQYF
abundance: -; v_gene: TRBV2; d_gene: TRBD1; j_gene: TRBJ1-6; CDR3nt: TGTGCCAGCAGTACACAGGGGGCTGAGAATTCACCCCTCCACTTT; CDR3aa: CASSTQGAENSPLHF
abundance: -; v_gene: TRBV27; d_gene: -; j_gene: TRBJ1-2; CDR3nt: TGTGCCAGCAGTTTACAGGGGTCTAACTATGGCTACACCTTC; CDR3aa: CASSLQGSNYGYTF
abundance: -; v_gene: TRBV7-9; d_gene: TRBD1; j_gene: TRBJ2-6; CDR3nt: TGTGCCAGCAGCCCCACCCCGGGACAGGGGGCCGGGGCCAACGTCCTGACTTTC; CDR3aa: CASSPTPGQGAGANVLTF
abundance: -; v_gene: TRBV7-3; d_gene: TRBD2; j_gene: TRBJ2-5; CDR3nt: TGTGCCAGCAGCTTAGGGACTAGCGGTCTCCCCCTGGAGACCCAGTACTTC; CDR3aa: CASSLGTSGLPLETQYF
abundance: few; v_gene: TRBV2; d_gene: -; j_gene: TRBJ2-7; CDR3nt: TGTGCCAGCAGTGAATCCCCCTTGAGGCAGTACTTC; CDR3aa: CASSESPLRQYF
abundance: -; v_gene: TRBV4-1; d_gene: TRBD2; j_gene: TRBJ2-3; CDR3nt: TGCGCCAGCAGCCCATGGACTAGCGGGAGATCGGATACGCAGTATTTT; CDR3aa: CASSPWTSGRSDTQYF
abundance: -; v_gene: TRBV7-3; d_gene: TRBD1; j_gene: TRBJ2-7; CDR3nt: TGTGCCAGCAGCTCGGGACAGGCCCCCTACGAGCAGTACTTC; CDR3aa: CASSSGQAPYEQYF
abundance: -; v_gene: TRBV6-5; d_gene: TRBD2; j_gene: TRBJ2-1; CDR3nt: TGTGCCAGCAGTTATTCCCAAGCGGGGGGGCCCAATGAGCAGTTCTTC; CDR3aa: CASSYSQAGGPNEQFF
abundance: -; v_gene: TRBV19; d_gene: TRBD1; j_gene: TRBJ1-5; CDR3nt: TGTGCCAGTAGTATAGCCGGGACAGGTGTTAATCAGCCCCAGCATTTT; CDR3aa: CASSIAGTGVNQPQHF
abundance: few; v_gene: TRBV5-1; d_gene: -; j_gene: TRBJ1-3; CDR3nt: TGCGCCAGCAGCCAGGCCCCGGCGTCTGGAAACACCATATATTTT; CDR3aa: CASSQAPASGNTIYF
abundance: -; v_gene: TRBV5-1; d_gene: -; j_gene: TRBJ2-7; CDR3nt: TGCGCCAGCAGCTTGGTTACAGGGGGGGCCTACGAGCAGTACTTC; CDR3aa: CASSLVTGGAYEQYF
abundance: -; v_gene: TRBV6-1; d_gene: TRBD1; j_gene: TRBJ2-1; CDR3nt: TGTGCCAGCAGTGAAGGGGACAGGGGATGGAATGAGCAGTTCTTC; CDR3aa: CASSEGDRGWNEQFF
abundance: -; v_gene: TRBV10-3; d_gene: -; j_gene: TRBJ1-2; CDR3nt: TGTGCCATCCGAGGGCCCCGTACCTCTAACTATGGCTACACCTTC; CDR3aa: CAIRGPRTSNYGYTF
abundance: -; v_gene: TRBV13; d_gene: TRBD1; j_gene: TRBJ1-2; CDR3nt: TGTGCCAGCAGCTCGAACAGGGGAAGGGGTGGCTACACCTTC; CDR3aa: CASSSNRGRGGYTF
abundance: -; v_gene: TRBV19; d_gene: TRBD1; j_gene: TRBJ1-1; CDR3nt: TGTGCCAGTAGTATGAAGGGAACTACAGGGGGCGCGTCAGCTTTCTTT; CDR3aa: CASSMKGTTGGASAFF
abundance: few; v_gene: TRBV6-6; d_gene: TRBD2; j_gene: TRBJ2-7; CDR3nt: TGTGCCAGCAGTCGAGTAGCGGGGGCCGCTTTCTACGAGCAGTACTTC; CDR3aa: CASSRVAGAAFYEQYF
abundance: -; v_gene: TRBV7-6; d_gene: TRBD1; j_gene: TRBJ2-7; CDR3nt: TGTGCCAGCAGCTCGGGACAGGGAAACTACGAGCAGTACTTC; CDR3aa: CASSSGQGNYEQYF
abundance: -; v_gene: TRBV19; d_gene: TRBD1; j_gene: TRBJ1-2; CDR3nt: TGTGCCAGTAGGGAGGGACAGAACTATGGCTACACCTTC; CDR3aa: CASREGQNYGYTF
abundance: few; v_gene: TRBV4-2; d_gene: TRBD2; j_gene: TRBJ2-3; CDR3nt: TGTGCCAGCAGGACTAGCGGGGGGGCGGGTCATGGTACGCAGTATTTT; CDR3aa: CASRTSGGAGHGTQYF
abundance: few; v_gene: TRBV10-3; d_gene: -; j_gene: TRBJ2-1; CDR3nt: TGTGCCATCAGCCCCACTAGCAATGCCAATGAGCAGTTCTTC; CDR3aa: CAISPTSNANEQFF
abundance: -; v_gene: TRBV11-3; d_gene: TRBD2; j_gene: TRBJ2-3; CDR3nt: TGTGCCAGCAGCTTAGGGTCGCAAGCGGGATTTGCAGATACGCAGTATTTT; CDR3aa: CASSLGSQAGFADTQYF
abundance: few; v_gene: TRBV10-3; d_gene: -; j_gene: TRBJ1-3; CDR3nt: TGTGCCATCAGCTACTCTGGAAACACCATATATTTT; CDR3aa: CAISYSGNTIYF
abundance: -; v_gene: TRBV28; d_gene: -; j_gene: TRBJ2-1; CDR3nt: TGTGCCAGCAATTTAAGGGGGTACGTCTACAATGAGCAGTTCTTC; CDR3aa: CASNLRGYVYNEQFF
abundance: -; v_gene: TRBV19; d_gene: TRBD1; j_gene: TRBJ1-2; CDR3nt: TGTGCCAGTAAAGAGGGGGCCGAATACTATGGCTACACCTTC; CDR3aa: CASKEGAEYYGYTF
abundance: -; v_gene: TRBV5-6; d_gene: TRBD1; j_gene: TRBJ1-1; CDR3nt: TGTGCCAGCAGCGTCTGGACAGGGGTTCGGAACACTGAAGCTTTCTTT; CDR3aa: CASSVWTGVRNTEAFF
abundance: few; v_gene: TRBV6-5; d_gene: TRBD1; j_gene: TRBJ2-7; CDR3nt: TGTGCCAGCAGTTCCCCCAGCCGACAGGGGCTCTACGAGCAGTACTTC; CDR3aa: CASSSPSRQGLYEQYF
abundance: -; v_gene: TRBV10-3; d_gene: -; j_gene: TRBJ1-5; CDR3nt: TGTGCCATCAGTGAAACAGGGCGGTCGGAACAGCCCCAGCATTTT; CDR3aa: CAISETGRSEQPQHF
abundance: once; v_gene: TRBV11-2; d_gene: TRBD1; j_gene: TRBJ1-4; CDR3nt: TGTGCCAGCAGTCGGGACAGGGTGGATGAAAAACTGTTTTTT; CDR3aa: CASSRDRVDEKLFF